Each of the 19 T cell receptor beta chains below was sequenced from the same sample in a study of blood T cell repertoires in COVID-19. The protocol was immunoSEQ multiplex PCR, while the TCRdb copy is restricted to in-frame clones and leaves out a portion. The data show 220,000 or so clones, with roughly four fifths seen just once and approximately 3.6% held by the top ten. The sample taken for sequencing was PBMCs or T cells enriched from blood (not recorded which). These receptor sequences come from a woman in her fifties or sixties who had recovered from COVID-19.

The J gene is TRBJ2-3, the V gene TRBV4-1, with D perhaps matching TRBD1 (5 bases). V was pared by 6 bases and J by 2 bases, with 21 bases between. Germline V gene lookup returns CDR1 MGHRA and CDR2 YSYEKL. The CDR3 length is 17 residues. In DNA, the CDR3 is TGCGCCAGCAGTCCAGGAGTCCGGACACAAAACACAGATACGCAGTATTTT. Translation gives CASSPGVRTQNTDTQYF.

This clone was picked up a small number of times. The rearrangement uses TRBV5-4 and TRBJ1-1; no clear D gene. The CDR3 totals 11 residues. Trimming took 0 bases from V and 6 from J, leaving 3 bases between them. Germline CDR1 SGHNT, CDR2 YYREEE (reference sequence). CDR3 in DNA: TGTGCCAGCAGCTTGGACTCTGAAGCTTTCTTT. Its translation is CASSLDSEAFF.

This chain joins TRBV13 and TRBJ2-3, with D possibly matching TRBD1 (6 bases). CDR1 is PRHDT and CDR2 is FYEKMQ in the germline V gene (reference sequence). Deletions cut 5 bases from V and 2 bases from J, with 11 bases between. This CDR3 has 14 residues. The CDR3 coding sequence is TGTGCCAGCAGCCGAGGGGGATACACAGATACGCAGTATTTT. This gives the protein CASSRGGYTDTQYF.

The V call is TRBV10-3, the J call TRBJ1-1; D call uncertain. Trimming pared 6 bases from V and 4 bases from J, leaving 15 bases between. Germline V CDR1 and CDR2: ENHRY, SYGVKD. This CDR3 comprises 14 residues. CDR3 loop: CAISPLRAGTEAFF. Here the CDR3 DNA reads TGTGCCATCAGCCCCCTGAGGGCTGGCACTGAAGCTTTCTTT.

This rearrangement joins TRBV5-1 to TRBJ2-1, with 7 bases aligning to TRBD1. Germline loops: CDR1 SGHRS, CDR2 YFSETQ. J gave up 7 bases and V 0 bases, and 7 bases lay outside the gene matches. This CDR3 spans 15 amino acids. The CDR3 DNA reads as TGCGCCAGCAGCTTGGGACAGGGCCTTTGGAATGAGCAGTTCTTC. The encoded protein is CASSLGQGLWNEQFF.

The DNA for the CDR3 is TGTGCCAGCAGCCACAACCGTCGGGGCTACGAGCAGTACTTC. Its translation is CASSHNRRGYEQYF. The chain combines TRBV7-9 with TRBJ2-7; a possible D gene is TRBD2 (5 bases). This CDR3 contains 14 residues. V was pared by 5 bases and J by 3 bases, with 14 bases between. CDR1 is SEHNR and CDR2 is FQNEAQ in the germline V gene (reference sequence). The whole variable domain, filled in from reference TRBV7-9 and TRBJ2-7, reads DTGVSQNPRHKITKRGQNVTFRCDPISEHNRLYWYRQTLGQGPEFLTYFQNEAQLEKSRLLSDRFSAERPKGSFSTLEIQRTEQGDSAMYLCASSHNRRGYEQYFGPGTRLTVT.

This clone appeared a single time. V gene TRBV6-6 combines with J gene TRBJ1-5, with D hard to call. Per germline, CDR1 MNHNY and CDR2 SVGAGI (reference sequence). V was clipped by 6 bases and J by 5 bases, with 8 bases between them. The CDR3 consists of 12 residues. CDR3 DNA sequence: TGTGCCAGCAGGAAGCAGGATCAGCCCCAGCATTTT. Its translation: CASRKQDQPQHF.

The CDR3 sequence is CASSYPTSGETQYF. The CDR3 DNA reads TGTGCCAGCAGCTACCCGACTAGCGGAGAGACCCAGTACTTC. This chain links TRBV13 with TRBJ2-5, with 9 nucleotides matching TRBD2. The CDR3 extends over 14 amino acids. Germline lookup yields CDR1 PRHDT and CDR2 FYEKMQ (reference sequence). After removal of 4 bases from V and 4 bases from J, the junction contained 4 bases not matched to a gene.

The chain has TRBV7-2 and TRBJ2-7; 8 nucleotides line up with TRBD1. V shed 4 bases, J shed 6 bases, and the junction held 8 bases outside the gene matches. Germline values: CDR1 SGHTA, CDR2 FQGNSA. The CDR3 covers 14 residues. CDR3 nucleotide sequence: TGTGCCAGCAGCTCCGGGACAGGTGGGGCCGAGCAGTACTTC. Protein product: CASSSGTGGAEQYF. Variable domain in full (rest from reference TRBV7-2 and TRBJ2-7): GAGVSQSPSNKVTEKGKDVELRCDPISGHTALYWYRQSLGQGLEFLIYFQGNSAPDKSGLPSDRFSAERTGGSVSTLTIQRTQQEDSAVYLCASSSGTGGAEQYFGPGTRLTVT.

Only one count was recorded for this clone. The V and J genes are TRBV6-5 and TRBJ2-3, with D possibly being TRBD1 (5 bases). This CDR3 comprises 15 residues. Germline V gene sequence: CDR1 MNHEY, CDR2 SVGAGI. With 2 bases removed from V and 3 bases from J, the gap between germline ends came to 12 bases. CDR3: CASSYGARETDTQYF. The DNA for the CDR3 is TGTGCCAGCAGTTACGGCGCCAGGGAAACAGATACGCAGTATTTT.

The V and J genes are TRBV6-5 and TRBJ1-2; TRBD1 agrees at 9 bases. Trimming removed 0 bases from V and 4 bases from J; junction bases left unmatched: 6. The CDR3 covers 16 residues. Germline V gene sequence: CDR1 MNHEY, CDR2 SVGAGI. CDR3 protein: CASSYSFPGQGYGYTF. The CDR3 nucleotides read TGTGCCAGCAGTTACTCTTTTCCGGGACAGGGCTATGGCTACACCTTC.

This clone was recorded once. CDR3 sequence (DNA): TGTGCCAGCAGCTTTGTCGGTTCCACTGAAGCTTTCTTT. It encodes CASSFVGSTEAFF. The genes are TRBV7-2 and TRBJ1-1; the D is unclear. The CDR3 length is 13 residues. Between the trimmed V and J ends, which lost 3 bases and 4 bases, there was a span of 9 bases. Germline V lookup: CDR1 SGHTA, CDR2 FQGNSA.

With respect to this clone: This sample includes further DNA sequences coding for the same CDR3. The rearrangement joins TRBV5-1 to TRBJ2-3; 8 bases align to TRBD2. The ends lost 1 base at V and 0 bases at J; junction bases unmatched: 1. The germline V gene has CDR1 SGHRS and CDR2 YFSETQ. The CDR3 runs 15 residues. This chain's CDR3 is CASSLTSGSTDTQYF. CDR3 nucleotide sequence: TGCGCCAGCAGCTTGACTAGCGGTAGCACAGATACGCAGTATTTT.

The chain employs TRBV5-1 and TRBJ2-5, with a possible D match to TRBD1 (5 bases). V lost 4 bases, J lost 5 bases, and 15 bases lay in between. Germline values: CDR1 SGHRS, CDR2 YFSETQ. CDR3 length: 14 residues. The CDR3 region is CASSKTGLGETQYF. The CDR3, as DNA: TGCGCCAGCAGCAAAACAGGCCTCGGGGAGACCCAGTACTTC.

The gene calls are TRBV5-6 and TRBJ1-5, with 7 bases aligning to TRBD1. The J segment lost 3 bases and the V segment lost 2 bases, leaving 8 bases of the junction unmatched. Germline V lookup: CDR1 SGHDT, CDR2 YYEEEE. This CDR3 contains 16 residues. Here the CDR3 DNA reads TGTGCCAGCAGCTTAGGGACAGCCCGATTCAATCAGCCCCAGCATTTT. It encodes CASSLGTARFNQPQHF.

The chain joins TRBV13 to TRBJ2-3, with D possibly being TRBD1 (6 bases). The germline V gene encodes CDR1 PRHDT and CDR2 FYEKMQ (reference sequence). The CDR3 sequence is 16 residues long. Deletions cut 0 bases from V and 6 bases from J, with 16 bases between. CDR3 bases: TGTGCCAGCAGCTTAGGAAAGGGACATCGCGGGGATACGCAGTATTTT. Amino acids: CASSLGKGHRGDTQYF.

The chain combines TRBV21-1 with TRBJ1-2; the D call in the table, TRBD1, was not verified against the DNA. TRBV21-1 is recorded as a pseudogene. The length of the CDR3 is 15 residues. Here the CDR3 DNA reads TGTGCCAGCAGCAAGGCGGACAGAGCTAACTATGGCTACACCTTC. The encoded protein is CASSKADRANYGYTF.

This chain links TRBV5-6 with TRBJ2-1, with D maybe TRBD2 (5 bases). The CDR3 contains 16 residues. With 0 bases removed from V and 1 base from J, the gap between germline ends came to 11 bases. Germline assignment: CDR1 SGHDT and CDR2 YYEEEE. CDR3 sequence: CASSLGAGLSYNEQFF. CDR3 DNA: TGTGCCAGCAGCTTGGGGGCGGGTTTATCCTACAATGAGCAGTTCTTC.

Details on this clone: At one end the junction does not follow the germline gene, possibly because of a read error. CDR3 sequence (DNA): TGTGCCAGCAGCTTCGAAGGGGACAGGGTAAACTTC. It encodes CASSFEGDRVNF. This chain uses TRBV12-3 or TRBV12-4 with TRBJ2-7; TRBD1 matches at 9 bases. This CDR3 is built from 12 residues.